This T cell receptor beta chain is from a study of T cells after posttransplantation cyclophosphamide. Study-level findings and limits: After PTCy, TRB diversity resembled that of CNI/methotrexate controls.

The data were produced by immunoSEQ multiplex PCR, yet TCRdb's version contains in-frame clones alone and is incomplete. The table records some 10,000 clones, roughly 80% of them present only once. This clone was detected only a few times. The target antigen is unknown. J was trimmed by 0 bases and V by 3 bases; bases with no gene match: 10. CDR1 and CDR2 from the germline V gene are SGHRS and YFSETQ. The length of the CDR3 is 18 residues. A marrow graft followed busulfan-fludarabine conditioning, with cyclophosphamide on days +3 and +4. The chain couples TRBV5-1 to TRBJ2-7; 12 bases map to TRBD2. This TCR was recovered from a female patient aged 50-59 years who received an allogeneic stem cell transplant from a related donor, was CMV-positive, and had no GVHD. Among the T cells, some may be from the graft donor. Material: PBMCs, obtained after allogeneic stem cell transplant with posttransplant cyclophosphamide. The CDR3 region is CASSSSSGGASFSYEQYF. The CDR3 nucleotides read TGCGCCAGCAGCTCCTCTAGCGGGGGGGCCTCGTTCTCCTACGAGCAGTACTTC.